The source of this TCR delta chain is a study of γδ T cells in repeated Plasmodium falciparum infection (dated by TCRdb to the early 2020s). In the study overall: The natural-infection arm enrolled Malian children exposed to intense seasonal malaria transmission and compared the Malian children with Australian children matched for age and gender. Four controlled human malaria infections were administered to five malaria-naive U.S. adults over approximately 600 days by bites from P. falciparum NF54-infected Anopheles stephensi mosquitoes. The study examined how repeated Plasmodium falciparum infection shapes the human gammadelta T cell repertoire, using natural infection in Mali and controlled human malaria infection. Malian gammadelta TCR repertoires were analysed cross-sectionally during no-transmission periods and were analysed longitudinally across acute febrile malaria episodes. Samples from controlled-infection subjects were taken at baseline, right before selected infections, and 21 days after each infection. Study-wide conclusions, independent of this receptor: In Vdelta2-negative, largely Vdelta1+, gammadelta TCR repertoires, repeated controlled infections appeared to drive waves of new clonotype selection. Vgamma9/Vdelta2+ TCR repertoires kept a highly stable polyclonal repertoire across time and infection, and many TCRgamma sequences overlapped between individuals. Generalizability was limited because the Malian cohort came from a small rural village made up predominantly of one ethnic group. Vdelta2-negative gammadelta TCR repertoires from Malian children appeared more clonally expanded, less diverse and less shared than those of Australian children. Because the controlled-infection cohort was small, analysis of inter-individual variability in gammadelta T cell responses was limited.

The receptor library was made with multiplex PCR. Data came from an Illumina MiSeq. Every sorted gammadelta T cell sample had both its TCR gamma (TRG) and TCR delta (TRD) chains sequenced. Per the source publication's procedure: Clonotype tree plots, accumulated frequency of the top 20 clonotypes, diversity index (DI) and D75 metrics were included in the repertoire analyses. Public reads were reanalyzed in TCRdb with CATT, and rows carrying the same DNA were merged afterwards. TCRdb, not the original authors, processed these V and J calls. This sample comprises more than 45,000 delta-chain clones, approximately 1.7% of them detected only once. The top ten constitute 15% of the sample. Vgamma9/Vdelta2+ and Vdelta2-negative gammadelta T cell populations were flow-sorted from peripheral blood mononuclear cells for bulk TCR repertoire analysis. The junction shows trimming of 4 bases on V and 5 bases on J, and the gene matches do not reach 20 bases of it. According to the germline V gene, CDR1 reads TSWWSYY and CDR2 reads QGS. The CDR3 measures 19 amino acids from cysteine to phenylalanine. The retained sequence is limited to the CDR3, 57 bases, with the frame set at the first base.

This clone was detected many times. Its specific antigen is unknown. A far larger clone lies a single base away; this is likely a read error. Other DNA sequences in the same sample also yield this CDR3. The chain is assembled from TRDV1 and TRDJ1; the junction holds 9 bases that match TRDD3. Material for sequencing was gamma-delta T cells from blood. This clonotype originated in a pool of human donors (malaria-infected and uninfected, not separated). The CDR3 corresponds to CALGGTLFPTLGDLDKLIF. The DNA sequence is as follows: TGTGCTCTTGGGGGAACTCTCTTCCCTACTCTGGGGGATTTAGATAAACTCATCTTT.